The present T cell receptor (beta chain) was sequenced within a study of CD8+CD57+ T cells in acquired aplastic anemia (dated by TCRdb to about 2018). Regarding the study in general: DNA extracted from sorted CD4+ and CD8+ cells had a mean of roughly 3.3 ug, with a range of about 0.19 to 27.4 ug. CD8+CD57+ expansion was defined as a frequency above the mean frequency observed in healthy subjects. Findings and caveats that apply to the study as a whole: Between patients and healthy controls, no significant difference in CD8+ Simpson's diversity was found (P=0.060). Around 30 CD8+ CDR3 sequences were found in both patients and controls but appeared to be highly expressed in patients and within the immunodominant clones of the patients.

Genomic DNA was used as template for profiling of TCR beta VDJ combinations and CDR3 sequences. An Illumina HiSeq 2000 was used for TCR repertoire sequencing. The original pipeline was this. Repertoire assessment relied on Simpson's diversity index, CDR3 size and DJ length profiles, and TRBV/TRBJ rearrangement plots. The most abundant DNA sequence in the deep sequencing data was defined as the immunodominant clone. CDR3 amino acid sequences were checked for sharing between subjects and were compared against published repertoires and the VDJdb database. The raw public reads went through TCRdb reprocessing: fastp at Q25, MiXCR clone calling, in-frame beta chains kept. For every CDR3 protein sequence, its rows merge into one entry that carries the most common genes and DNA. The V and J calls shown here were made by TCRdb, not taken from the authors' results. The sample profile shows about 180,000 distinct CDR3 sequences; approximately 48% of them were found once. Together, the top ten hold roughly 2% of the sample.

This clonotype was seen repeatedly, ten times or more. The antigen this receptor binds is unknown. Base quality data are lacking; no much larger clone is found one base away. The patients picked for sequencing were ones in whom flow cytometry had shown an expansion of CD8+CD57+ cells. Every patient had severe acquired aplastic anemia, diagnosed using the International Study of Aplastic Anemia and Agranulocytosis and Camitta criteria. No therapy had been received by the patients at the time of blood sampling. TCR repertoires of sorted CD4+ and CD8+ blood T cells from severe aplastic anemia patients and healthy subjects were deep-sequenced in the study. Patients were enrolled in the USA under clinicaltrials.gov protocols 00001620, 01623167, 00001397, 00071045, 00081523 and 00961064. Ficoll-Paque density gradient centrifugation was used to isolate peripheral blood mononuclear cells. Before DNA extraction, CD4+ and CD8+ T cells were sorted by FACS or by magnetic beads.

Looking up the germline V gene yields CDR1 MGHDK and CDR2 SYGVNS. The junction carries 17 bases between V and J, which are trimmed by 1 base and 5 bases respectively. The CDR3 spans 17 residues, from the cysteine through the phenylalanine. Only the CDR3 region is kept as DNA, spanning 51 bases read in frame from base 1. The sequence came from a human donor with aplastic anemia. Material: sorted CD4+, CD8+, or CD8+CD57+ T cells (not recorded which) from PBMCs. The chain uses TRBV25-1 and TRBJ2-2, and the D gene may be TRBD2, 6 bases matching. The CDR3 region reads CASSELVAGRQTGELFF. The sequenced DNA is TGTGCCAGCAGTGAATTGGTTGCGGGGAGGCAGACCGGGGAGCTGTTTTTT.